Only a few counts were recorded for the clone carrying this T cell receptor beta chain. These data are taken from a study of human T cells and chemical hapten exposure. TCRdb re-analysed the RACE reads in MiXCR, keeping a single row per CDR3 protein. The sample consists of 50,000 or so distinct CDR3 sequences, roughly 9.5% of them appearing once. The time point here: patch test 3, about 24 weeks after DPC sensitization. Noted treatment: therapeutic diphenylcyclopropenone sensitization with weekly scalp DPC. The V and J ends lost 6 bases and 1 base respectively, with 13 bases between them. Germline V gene lookup returns CDR1 MNHNS and CDR2 SASEGT. The CDR3 is made up of 14 amino acids.

The source is a woman aged 40 to 50 with alopecia areata. Some clones in this sample may be carry-over from other donors' samples. The sample in question was whole blood, obtained in connection with sensitization to the hapten diphenylcyclopropenone (DPC). The J gene is TRBJ2-7, the V gene TRBV6-1, with D perhaps matching TRBD1 (6 bases). The CDR3 DNA is TGTGCCAGCAGAACCGGACAGTTATCCTACGAGCAGTACTTC. Its protein is CASRTGQLSYEQYF.